These 5 T cell receptor beta chains were all obtained from the same sample, sequenced in a study of blood T cell repertoires in COVID-19. Measured with immunoSEQ multiplex PCR; TCRdb has only the in-frame clones, and not every one. The repertoire holds under 250,000 clones, 70% to 90% seen once, with 3% in the top ten. Sample: peripheral blood. Source of these receptors: a man younger than 30 with active or convalescent COVID-19.

The chain joins TRBV10-3 to TRBJ1-3; unclear D gene. V was pared by 2 bases and J by 4 bases, with 9 bases between. Germline assignment: CDR1 ENHRY and CDR2 SYGVKD. This CDR3 is built from 14 residues. The DNA of the CDR3 is TGTGCCATCAGTGAGATTCTAGCGGGAAACACCATATATTTT. Translation gives CAISEILAGNTIYF.

In this sample, this clone turned up once. The J gene is TRBJ1-2, the V gene TRBV28; D call uncertain. This CDR3 spans 11 amino acids. Germline CDR1 reads MDHEN; CDR2 reads SYDVKM. Trimming took 9 bases from V and 5 from J, leaving 10 bases between them. CDR3 nucleotide sequence: TGTGCCAGTGAAAGCCGGTATGGCTACACCTTC. It translates to CASESRYGYTF.

The chain recombines TRBV19 with TRBJ1-2, with D possibly TRBD1 on 5 matching bases. This CDR3 comprises 16 residues. Germline V CDR1 and CDR2: LNHDA, SQIVND (reference sequence). The V gene lost 7 bases and the J gene lost 11 bases, with 29 bases spanning the gap. Here the CDR3 DNA reads TGTGCCAGTATAACGACAGCTCATAACCCAACTACTGGTTACACCTTC. Protein: CASITTAHNPTTGYTF.

This clone was counted a single time. The CDR3 DNA sequence: TGTGCCAGCAGCTTGCAACAGGGGGCGAGGTATGGCTACACCTTC. Translating gives CASSLQQGARYGYTF. The chain joins TRBV7-2 to TRBJ1-2; 9 bases align to TRBD1. With 3 bases clipped from V and 5 bases from J, the junction kept 7 bases outside the gene matches. This CDR3 comprises 15 residues. CDR1 and CDR2 (germline): SGHTA, FQGNSA.

The rearrangement joins TRBV27 to TRBJ1-4, with 9 bases identical to TRBD1. V lost 6 bases, J lost 8 bases, and 10 bases stayed unmatched. The germline gives CDR1 MNHEY, CDR2 SMNVEV (reference sequence). The CDR3 contains 15 residues. CDR3 region: CASSLNRGPLEKLFF. DNA for the CDR3: TGTGCCAGCAGCCTCAACAGGGGGCCCCTGGAAAAACTGTTTTTT.